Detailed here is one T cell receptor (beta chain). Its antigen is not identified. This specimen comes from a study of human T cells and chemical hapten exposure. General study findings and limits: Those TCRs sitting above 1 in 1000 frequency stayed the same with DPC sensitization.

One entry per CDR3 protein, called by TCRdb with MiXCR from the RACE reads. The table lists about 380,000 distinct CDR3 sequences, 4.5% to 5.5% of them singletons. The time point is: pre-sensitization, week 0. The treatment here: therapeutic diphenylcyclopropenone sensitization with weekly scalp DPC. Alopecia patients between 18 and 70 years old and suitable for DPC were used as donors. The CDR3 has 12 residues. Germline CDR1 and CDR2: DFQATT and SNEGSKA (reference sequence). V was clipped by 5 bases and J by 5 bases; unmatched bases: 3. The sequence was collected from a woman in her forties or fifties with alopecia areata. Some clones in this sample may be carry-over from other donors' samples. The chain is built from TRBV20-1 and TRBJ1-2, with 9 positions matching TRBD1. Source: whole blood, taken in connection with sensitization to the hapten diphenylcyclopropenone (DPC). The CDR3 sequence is CSAETGGYGYTF. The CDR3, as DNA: TGCAGTGCTGAGACAGGGGGGTATGGCTACACCTTC.